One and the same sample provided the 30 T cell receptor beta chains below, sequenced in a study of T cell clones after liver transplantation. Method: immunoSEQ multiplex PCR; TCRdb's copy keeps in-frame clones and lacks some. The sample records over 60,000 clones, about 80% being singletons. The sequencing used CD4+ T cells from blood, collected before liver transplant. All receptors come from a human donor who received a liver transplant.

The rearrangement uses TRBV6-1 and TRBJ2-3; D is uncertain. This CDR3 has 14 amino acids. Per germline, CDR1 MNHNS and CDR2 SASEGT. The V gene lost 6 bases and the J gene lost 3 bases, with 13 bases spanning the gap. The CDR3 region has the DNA TGTGCCAGCAGACCAGATTGGATGACAGATACGCAGTATTTT. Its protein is CASRPDWMTDTQYF.

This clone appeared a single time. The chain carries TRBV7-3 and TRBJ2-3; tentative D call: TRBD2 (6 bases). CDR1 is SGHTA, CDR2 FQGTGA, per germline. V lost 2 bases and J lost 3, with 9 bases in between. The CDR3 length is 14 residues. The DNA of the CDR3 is TGTGCCAGCAGCTTAGTCGGGACTACAGATACGCAGTATTTT. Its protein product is CASSLVGTTDTQYF. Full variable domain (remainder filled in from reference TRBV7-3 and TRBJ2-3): GAGVSQTPSNKVTEKGKYVELRCDPISGHTALYWYRQSLGQGPEFLIYFQGTGAADDSGLPNDRFFAVRPEGSVSTLKIQRTERGDSAVYLCASSLVGTTDTQYFGPGTRLTVL.

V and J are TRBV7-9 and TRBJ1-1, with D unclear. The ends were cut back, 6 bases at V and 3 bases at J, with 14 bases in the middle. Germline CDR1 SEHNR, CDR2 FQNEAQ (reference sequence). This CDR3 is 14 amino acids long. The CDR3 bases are TGTGCCAGCAGGCGGTCGTCCGCCTACACTGAAGCTTTCTTT. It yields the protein CASRRSSAYTEAFF.

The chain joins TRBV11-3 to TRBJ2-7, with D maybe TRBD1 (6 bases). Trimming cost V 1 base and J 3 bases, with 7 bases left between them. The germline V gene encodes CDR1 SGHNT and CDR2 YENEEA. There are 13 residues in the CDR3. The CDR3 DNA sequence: TGTGCCAGCAGCTTAGGGACAGTCTACGAGCAGTACTTC. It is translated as CASSLGTVYEQYF.

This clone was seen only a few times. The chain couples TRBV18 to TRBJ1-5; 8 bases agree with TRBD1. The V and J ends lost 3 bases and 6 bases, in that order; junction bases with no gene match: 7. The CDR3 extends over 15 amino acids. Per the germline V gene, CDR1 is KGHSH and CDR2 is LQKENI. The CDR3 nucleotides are TGTGCCAGCTCACCCACGACAGGGGAAGGTCAGCCCCAGCATTTT. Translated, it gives CASSPTTGEGQPQHF.

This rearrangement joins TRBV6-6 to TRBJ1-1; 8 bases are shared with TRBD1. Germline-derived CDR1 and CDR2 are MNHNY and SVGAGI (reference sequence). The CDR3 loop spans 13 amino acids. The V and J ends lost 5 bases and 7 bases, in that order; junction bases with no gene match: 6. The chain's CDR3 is CASSGGQALEAFF. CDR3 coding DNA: TGTGCCAGCAGTGGGGGACAGGCCCTTGAAGCTTTCTTT.

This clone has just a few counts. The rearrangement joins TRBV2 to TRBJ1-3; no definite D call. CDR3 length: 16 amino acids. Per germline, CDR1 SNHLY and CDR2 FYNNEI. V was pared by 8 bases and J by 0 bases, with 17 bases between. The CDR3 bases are TGTGCCAGCTCGCGGTTGAGCAGACTCTCTGGAAACACCATATATTTT. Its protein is CASSRLSRLSGNTIYF.

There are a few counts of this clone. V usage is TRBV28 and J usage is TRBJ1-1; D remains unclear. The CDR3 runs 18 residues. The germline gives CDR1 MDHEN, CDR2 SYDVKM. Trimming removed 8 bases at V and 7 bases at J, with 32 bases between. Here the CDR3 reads CASPPSGSDGPRGGEAFF. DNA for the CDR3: TGTGCCAGCCCCCCCTCTGGGTCCGACGGGCCCCGCGGCGGTGAAGCTTTCTTT. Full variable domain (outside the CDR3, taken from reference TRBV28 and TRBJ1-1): DVKVTQSSRYLVKRTGEKVFLECVQDMDHENMFWYRQDPGLGLRLIYFSYDVKMKEKGDIPEGYSVSREKKERFSLILESASTNQTSMYLCASPPSGSDGPRGGEAFFGQGTRLTVV.

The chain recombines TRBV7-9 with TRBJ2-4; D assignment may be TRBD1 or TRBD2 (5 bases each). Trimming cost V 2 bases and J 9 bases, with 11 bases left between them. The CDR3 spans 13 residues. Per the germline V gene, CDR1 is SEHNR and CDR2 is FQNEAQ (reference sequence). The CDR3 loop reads CASSLKGRGIQYF. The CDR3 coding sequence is TGTGCCAGCAGCTTAAAGGGACGCGGCATTCAGTACTTC.

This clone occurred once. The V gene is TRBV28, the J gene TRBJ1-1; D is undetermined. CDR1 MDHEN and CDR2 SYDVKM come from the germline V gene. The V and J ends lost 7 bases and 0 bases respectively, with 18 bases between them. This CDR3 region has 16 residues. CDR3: CASTETRVTMNTEAFF. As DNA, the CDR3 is TGTGCCAGCACCGAGACCCGCGTTACCATGAACACTGAAGCTTTCTTT.

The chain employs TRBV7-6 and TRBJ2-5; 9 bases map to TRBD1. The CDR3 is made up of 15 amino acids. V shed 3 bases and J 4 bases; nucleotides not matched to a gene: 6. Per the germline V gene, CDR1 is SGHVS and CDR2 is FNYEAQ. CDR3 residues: CASSLDRGRVETQYF. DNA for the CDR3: TGTGCCAGCAGCTTGGACAGGGGCAGGGTAGAGACCCAGTACTTC. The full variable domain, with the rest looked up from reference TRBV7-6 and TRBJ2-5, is GAGVSQSPRYKVTKRGQDVALRCDPISGHVSLYWYRQALGQGPEFLTYFNYEAQQDKSGLPNDRFSAERPEGSISTLTIQRTEQRDSAMYRCASSLDRGRVETQYFGPGTRLLVL.

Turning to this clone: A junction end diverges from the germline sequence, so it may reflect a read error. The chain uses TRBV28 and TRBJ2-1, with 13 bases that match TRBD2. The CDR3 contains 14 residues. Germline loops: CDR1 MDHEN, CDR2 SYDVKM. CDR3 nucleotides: TGTGCCAGCAGTTTTTACACTAGCGGGAGGGCTGTGATCTTC. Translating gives CASSFYTSGRAVIF.

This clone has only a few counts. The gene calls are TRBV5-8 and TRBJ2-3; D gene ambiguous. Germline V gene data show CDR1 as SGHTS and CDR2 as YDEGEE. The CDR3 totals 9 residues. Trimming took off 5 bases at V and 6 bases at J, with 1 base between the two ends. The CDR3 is CASSDTQYF. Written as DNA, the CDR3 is TGTGCCAGCAGTGATACGCAGTATTTT.

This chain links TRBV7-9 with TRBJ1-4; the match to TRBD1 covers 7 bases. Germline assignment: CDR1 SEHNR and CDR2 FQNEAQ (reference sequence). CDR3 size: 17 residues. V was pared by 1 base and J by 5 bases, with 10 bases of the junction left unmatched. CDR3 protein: CASSLGTAGQLNEKLFF. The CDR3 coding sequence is TGTGCCAGCAGCTTAGGAACAGCGGGACAGCTAAATGAAAAACTGTTTTTT.

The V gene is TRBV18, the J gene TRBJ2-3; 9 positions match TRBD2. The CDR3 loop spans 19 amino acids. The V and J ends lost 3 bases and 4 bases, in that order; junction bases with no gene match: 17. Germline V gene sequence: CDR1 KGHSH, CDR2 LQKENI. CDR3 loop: CASSPVFMTSGYGADTQYF. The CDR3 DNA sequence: TGTGCCAGCTCACCTGTCTTTATGACTAGCGGATACGGGGCAGATACGCAGTATTTT.

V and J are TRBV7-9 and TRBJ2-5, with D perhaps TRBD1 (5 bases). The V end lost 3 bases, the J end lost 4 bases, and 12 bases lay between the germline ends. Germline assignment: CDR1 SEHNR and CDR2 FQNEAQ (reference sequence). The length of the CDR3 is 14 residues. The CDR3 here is CASSFGRVGETQYF. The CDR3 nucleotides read TGTGCCAGCAGCTTTGGCAGGGTGGGAGAGACCCAGTACTTC.

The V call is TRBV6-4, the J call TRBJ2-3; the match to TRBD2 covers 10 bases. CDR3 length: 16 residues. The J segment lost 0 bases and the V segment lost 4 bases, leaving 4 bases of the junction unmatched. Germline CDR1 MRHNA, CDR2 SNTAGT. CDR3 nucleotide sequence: TGTGCCAGCAGTGTTACTAGCGGGATGAGCACAGATACGCAGTATTTT. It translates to CASSVTSGMSTDTQYF.

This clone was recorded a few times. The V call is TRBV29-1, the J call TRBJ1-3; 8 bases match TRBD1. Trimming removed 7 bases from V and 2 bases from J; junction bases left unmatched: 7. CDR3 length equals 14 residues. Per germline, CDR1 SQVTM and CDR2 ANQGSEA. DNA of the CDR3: TGCAGCGCTAATTCAGGGGGCACTGGAAACACCATATATTTT. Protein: CSANSGGTGNTIYF.

The CDR3 loop is CASSLSDRAEAFF. The CDR3 DNA sequence: TGTGCCAGCAGTTTATCGGACAGGGCTGAAGCTTTCTTT. This rearrangement joins TRBV27 to TRBJ1-1, with 8 bases identical to TRBD1. There are 13 residues in the CDR3. V dropped 0 bases and J dropped 6; count of bases not matched to a gene: 0. Germline lookup yields CDR1 MNHEY and CDR2 SMNVEV (reference sequence).

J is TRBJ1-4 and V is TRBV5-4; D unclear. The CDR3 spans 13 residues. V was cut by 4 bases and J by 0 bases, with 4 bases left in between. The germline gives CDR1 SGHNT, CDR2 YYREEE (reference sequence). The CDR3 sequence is CASSSSTNEKLFF. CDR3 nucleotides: TGTGCCAGCAGCAGCTCAACTAATGAAAAACTGTTTTTT.

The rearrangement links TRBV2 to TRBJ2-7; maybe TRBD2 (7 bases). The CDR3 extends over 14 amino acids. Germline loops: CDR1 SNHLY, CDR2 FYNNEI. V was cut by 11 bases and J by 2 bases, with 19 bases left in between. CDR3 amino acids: CARMGGRGAYEQYF. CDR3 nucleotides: TGTGCCCGCATGGGGGGGAGGGGGGCCTACGAGCAGTACTTC.

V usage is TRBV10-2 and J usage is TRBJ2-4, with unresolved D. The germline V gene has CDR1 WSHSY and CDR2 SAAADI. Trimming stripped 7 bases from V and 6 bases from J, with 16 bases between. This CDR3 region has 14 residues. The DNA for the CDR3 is TGCGCCAGCACTACCTCCCCCACCTTAAACATTCAGTACTTC. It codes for CASTTSPTLNIQYF.

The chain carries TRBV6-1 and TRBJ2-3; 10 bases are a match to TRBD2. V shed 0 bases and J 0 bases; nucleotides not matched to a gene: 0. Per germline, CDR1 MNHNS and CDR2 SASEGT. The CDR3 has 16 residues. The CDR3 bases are TGTGCCAGCAGTGAAGCTAGCGGGGGGAGCACAGATACGCAGTATTTT. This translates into CASSEASGGSTDTQYF.

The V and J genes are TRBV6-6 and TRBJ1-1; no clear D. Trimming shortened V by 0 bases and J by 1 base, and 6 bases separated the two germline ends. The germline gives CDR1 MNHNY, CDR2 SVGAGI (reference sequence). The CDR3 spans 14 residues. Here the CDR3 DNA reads TGTGCCAGCAGTTACTCGCAGGCGAACACTGAAGCTTTCTTT. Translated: CASSYSQANTEAFF.

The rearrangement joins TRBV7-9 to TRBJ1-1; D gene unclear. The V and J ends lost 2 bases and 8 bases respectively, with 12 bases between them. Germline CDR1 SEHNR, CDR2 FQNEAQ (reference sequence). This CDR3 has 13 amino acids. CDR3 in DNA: TGTGCCAGCAGCTTACTGACGGGGATGGAAGCTTTCTTT. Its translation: CASSLLTGMEAFF.

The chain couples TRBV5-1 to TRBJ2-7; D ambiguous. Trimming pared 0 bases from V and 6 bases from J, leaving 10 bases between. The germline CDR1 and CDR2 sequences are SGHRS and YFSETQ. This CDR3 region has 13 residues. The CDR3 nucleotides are TGCGCCAGCAGCTTGGTGGTCGGACCCGAGCAGTACTTC. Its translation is CASSLVVGPEQYF.

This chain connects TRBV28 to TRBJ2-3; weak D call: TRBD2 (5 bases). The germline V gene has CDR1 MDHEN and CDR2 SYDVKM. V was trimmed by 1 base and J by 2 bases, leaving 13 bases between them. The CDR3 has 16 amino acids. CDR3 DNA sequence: TGTGCCAGCAGTTTATTGTTAGCGACTAACACAGATACGCAGTATTTT. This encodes CASSLLLATNTDTQYF.

The CDR3 spells CASSPAGTGRDTEAFF. CDR3 DNA sequence: TGTGCCAGCAGCCCGGCCGGGACAGGGAGAGACACTGAAGCTTTCTTT. V usage is TRBV4-2 and J usage is TRBJ1-1, with 9 nucleotides matching TRBD1. V shed 4 bases and J 3 bases; nucleotides not matched to a gene: 9. Germline V gives CDR1 LGHNA, CDR2 YNFKEQ. This CDR3 contains 16 residues.

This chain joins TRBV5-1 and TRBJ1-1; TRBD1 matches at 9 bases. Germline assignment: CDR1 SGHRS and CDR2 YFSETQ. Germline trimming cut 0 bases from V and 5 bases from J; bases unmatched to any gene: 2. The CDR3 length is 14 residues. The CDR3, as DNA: TGCGCCAGCAGCTTGGCCGGGACAGGGACTGAAGCTTTCTTT. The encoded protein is CASSLAGTGTEAFF.

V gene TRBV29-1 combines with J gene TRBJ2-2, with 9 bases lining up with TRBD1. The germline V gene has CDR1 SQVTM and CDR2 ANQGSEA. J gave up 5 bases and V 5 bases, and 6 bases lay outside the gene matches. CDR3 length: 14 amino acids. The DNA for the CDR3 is TGCAGCGTTCTAGGGACAGGGATTACCGGGGAGCTGTTTTTT. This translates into CSVLGTGITGELFF.